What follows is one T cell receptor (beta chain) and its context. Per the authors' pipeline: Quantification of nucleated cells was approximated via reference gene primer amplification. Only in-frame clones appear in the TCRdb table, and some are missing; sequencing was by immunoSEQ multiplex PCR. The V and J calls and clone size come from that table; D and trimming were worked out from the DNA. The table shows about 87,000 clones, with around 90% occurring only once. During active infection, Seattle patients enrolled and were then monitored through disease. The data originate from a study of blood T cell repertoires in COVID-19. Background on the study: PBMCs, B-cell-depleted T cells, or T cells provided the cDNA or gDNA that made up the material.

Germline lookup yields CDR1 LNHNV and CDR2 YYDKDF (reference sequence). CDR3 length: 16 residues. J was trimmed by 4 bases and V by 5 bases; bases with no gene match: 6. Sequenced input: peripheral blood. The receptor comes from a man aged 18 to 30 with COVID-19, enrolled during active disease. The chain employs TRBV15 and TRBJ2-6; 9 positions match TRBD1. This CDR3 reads CATSARDRAGANVLTF. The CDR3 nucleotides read TGTGCCACCAGCGCAAGGGACAGGGCAGGGGCCAACGTCCTGACTTTC.